This TCR beta chain was retrieved from a study of blood T cell dynamics during melanoma immunotherapy. Whole-study findings and limits: A W3 rise in cfDNA rearrangement score marked disease control, not progression.

Documented time point: week 3, after first cycle of checkpoint inhibitor. Blood was drawn before treatment and at week 3 after checkpoint blockade. In this sample, this clone turned up once. Its antigen is unknown. V was shortened by 5 bases and J by 2 bases, with 10 bases between the two germline ends. The CDR3 sequence is 15 residues long. From germline, CDR1 is MNHEY and CDR2 SMNVEV (reference sequence). The repertoire was sequenced with immunoSEQ multiplex PCR; TCRdb's copy has only in-frame clones and lacks some. Recorded for this sample: 25 or so clones. This chain uses TRBV27 with TRBJ2-6; maybe TRBD2 (6 bases). Sequencing used cell-free DNA from blood, obtained from a patient treated with checkpoint blockade. The sequence derives from a human donor with melanoma. DNA of the CDR3: TGTGCCAGCAGTGTCACTAGCACTGGGGCCAACGTCCTGACTTTC. Its translation is CASSVTSTGANVLTF.